The clone carrying this TCR beta chain showed up just once. Germline V gene sequence: CDR1 SGHRS, CDR2 YFSETQ. The CDR3 contains 15 residues. J was trimmed by 9 bases and V by 3 bases; bases with no gene match: 11. Produced via immunoSEQ multiplex PCR; TCRdb's table is partial and in-frame only. Of some 70,000 clones listed, 70% to 90% are singletons. The data derive from a study of blood T cell repertoires in COVID-19. Sequences were obtained from peripheral blood. The TCR sequence derives from a man aged 30 to 45 with acute or convalescent COVID-19. The J gene is TRBJ2-1, the V gene TRBV5-1; 8 bases match TRBD2. The CDR3 DNA reads as TGCGCCAGCAGCTACTTAGCGGGGCTGGAGGGTGAGCAGTTCTTC. It specifies CASSYLAGLEGEQFF.